This TCR beta chain derives from a study of cytomegalovirus exposure and HLA in healthy donors. The V gene lost 5 bases and the J gene lost 1 base, with 18 bases spanning the gap. Germline V gene data show CDR1 as SEHNR and CDR2 as FQNEAQ (reference sequence). The length of the CDR3 is 16 residues. Both 60 Vbeta primers and 13 Jbeta primers went into the PCR. Using immunoSEQ multiplex PCR, the repertoire was profiled, and TCRdb retains in-frame clones only, with some absent. The sample has about 150,000 clones; about three quarters are singletons. This clonotype was obtained from a man between 18 and 35 years old in good health and CMV-seronegative. Sequenced input: PBMCs. This chain links TRBV7-9 with TRBJ2-7, with D maybe TRBD2 (6 bases). The CDR3 spells CASSPPLGTESYEQYF. DNA of the CDR3: TGTGCCAGCAGCCCCCCCCTGGGGACTGAATCCTACGAGCAGTACTTC.